One sample yielded the 5 T cell receptor beta chains listed below, sequenced in a study of cytomegalovirus exposure and HLA in healthy donors. PCR primers comprised 60 Vbeta and 13 Jbeta primers. Sequencing used immunoSEQ multiplex PCR; TCRdb keeps in-frame clones, though not all of them. The sample lists over 150,000 clones, roughly 80% occurring once. Sequencing was done on a sample of PBMCs. The receptors here all came from a male donor in good health and CMV-seronegative.

The chain uses TRBV28 and TRBJ2-3; D is unclear. The CDR3 covers 12 residues. CDR1 is MDHEN and CDR2 is SYDVKM in the germline V gene. V lost 5 bases and J lost 2, with 5 bases in between. CDR3 bases: TGTGCCAGCAGTGTAGACACAGATACGCAGTATTTT. Its protein is CASSVDTDTQYF.

The J gene is TRBJ2-5, the V gene TRBV5-1; TRBD1 aligns across 8 bases. V lost 6 bases, J lost 5 bases, and 9 bases stayed unmatched. The CDR3 is 14 amino acids. Germline V gene sequence: CDR1 SGHRS, CDR2 YFSETQ. The CDR3 spells CASNPTGVQETQYF. The CDR3 nucleotides read TGCGCCAGCAACCCGACAGGGGTTCAGGAGACCCAGTACTTC.

This rearrangement joins TRBV4-3 to TRBJ1-2; 8 bases are a match to TRBD1. V lost 1 base to trimming and J lost 6 bases; unmatched junction nucleotides: 13. Germline V gene lookup returns CDR1 LGHNA and CDR2 YSLEER. The CDR3 contains 17 residues. The CDR3 sequence: CASSQGAGDRGTNGYTF. CDR3 DNA: TGCGCCAGCAGCCAAGGGGCGGGCGACAGGGGAACGAATGGCTACACCTTC.

The chain joins TRBV7-2 to TRBJ2-3; 13 bases line up with TRBD2. CDR1 is SGHTA and CDR2 is FQGNSA in the germline V gene. The CDR3 totals 16 residues. The V gene end was trimmed by 3 bases and the J gene end by 4 bases; junction bases not matched to a gene: 4. CDR3 in DNA: TGTGCCAGCAGCTTCGCAGGGACTAGCGGGGCAGATACGCAGTATTTT. It translates to CASSFAGTSGADTQYF.

V is TRBV4-2 and J is TRBJ2-5; 8 nucleotides agree with TRBD1. The J call is doubtful: the DNA matches TRBJ2-7 better. Germline V gives CDR1 LGHNA, CDR2 YNFKEQ. This CDR3 is 13 amino acids long. The CDR3 DNA sequence: TGTGCCAGCAGCCAAGACAGGGGGCGCGAGCAGTACTTC. This gives the protein CASSQDRGREQYF.